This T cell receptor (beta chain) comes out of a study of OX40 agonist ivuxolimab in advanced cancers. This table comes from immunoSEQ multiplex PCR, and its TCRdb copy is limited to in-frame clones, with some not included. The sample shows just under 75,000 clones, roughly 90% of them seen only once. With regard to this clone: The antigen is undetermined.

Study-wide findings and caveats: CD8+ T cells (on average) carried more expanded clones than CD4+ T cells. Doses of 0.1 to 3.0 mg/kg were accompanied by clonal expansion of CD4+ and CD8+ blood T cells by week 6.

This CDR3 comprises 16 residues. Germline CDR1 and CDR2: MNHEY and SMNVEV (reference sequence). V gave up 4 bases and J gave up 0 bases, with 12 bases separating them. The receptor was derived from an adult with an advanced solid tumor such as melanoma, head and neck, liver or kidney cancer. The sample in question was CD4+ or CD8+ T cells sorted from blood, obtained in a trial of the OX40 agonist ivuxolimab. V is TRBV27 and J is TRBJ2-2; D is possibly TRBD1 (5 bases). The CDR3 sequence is CASSSGRPANTGELFF. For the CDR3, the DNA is TGTGCCAGCAGTTCAGGGCGTCCGGCGAACACCGGGGAGCTGTTTTTT.